Each of the 2 T cell receptor beta chains below was sequenced from the same sample in a study of regulatory T cells in long-lasting Graves disease. Time point described: newly diagnosed GD, antithyroid drugs for less than 3 months. Preparation of the TCR library used RNA extracted from PBMCs. TCR beta libraries were built with iRepertoire HTBI primers and Arm-PCR of CDR3 regions. TCRdb re-derived calls from the multiplex PCR reads in MiXCR, one entry per CDR3 protein. The sample shows some 320,000 distinct CDR3 sequences, over 15% of them seen only once. Sequences were derived from peripheral blood mononuclear cells (PBMCs), sampled at new diagnosis, from a patient treated with antithyroid drugs. The receptor source for this set is a female donor with Graves disease.

This sequence joins TRBV6-9 and TRBJ2-3, with 7 nucleotides matching TRBD2. This CDR3 has 15 residues. Germline CDR1 MNHGY, CDR2 SVAAGI. V shed 4 bases and J 4 bases; nucleotides not matched to a gene: 8. The CDR3 spells CASSWAKRDADTQYF. DNA for the CDR3: TGTGCCAGCAGTTGGGCGAAGCGGGACGCAGATACGCAGTATTTT.

This clonotype was counted only a few times. This chain uses TRBV30 with TRBJ2-7; 11 bases align to TRBD2. CDR3 length equals 12 residues. Germline lookup yields CDR1 GTSNPN and CDR2 SVGIG (reference sequence). Losses at the gene ends were 4 bases for V and 6 bases for J; bases not matched to a gene: 2. The CDR3 DNA follows: TGTGCCTGGACCCTAGCGGGAGGCGAGCAGTACTTC. It translates to CAWTLAGGEQYF. Looking up the rest from reference TRBV30 and TRBJ2-7 gives the full variable domain: SQTIHQWPATLVQPVGSPLSLECTVEGTSNPNLYWYRQAAGRGLQLLFYSVGIGQISSEVPQNLSASRPQDRQFILSSKKLLLSDSGFYLCAWTLAGGEQYFGPGTRLTVT.